This TCR beta chain derives from a study of OX40 agonist ivuxolimab in advanced cancers. Study at large: Anti-PD-1, anti-PD-L1 or anti-CTLA-4 therapy given earlier was allowed, and 40% had some. Findings and caveats of the study: Averaging showed that CD8+ T cells had more expanded clones than CD4+ did. There was clonal expansion of CD4+ and CD8+ blood T cells by week 6 at 0.1 to 3.0 mg/kg.

The assay was immunoSEQ multiplex PCR, and TCRdb's table has in-frame clones only and misses some. The data contain tens of thousands of clones, 80% of them singletons. The germline CDR1 and CDR2 sequences are SGHNT and YYREEE (reference sequence). The CDR3 runs 13 residues. The V and J ends lost 3 bases and 8 bases, in that order; junction bases with no gene match: 5. This clone was observed a handful of times. Its antigen is currently unknown. The sequence derives from an adult with an advanced solid tumor such as melanoma, head and neck, liver or kidney cancer. J is TRBJ1-2 and V is TRBV5-4; TRBD1 aligns across 9 bases. Sequenced material: CD4+ or CD8+ T cells sorted from blood, taken in a trial of the OX40 agonist ivuxolimab. Here the CDR3 DNA reads TGTGCCAGCAGCTCGAACAGGGGGCTCGGCTACACCTTC. The encoded protein is CASSSNRGLGYTF.